This T cell receptor beta chain was identified in a study of CD4 T cells in relation to SARS-CoV-2 and coronaviruses. With respect to this clone: Its specificity is not known.

Germline V CDR1 and CDR2: KGHSH, LQKENI. The CDR3 has 15 amino acids. V shed 6 bases and J 2 bases; nucleotides not matched to a gene: 6. TCRdb's copy holds only in-frame clones and misses some; the assay was immunoSEQ multiplex PCR. Of 20,000 to 25,000 clones listed, around 78% are singletons. CD4+ T cells from unexposed donors were obtained before the COVID-19 pandemic (2011-2018). Isolation of CD4+ T cells took place after about 9 days in culture. Unexposed-donor CD4+ T cells were probed with SARS-CoV-2 S/N and four cold-coronavirus spikes, cells permitting. Approximately 2 million PBMCs per well were cultured with approximately 9.5 IU/ml IL-2.

The receptor was isolated from a human donor in good health. This rearrangement joins TRBV18 to TRBJ2-7, with 11 bases fitting TRBD2. The specimen was CD4+ T cells from PBMCs, cultured in vitro. In DNA form, the CDR3 reads TGTGCCAGCTCCCCGGGTAGCGGGAGGGCCTACGAGCAGTACTTC. Its translation is CASSPGSGRAYEQYF. The whole variable domain, filled in from reference TRBV18 and TRBJ2-7, reads NAGVMQNPRHLVRRRGQEARLRCSPMKGHSHVYWYRQLPEEGLKFMVYLQKENIIDESGMPKERFSAEFPKEGPSILRIQQVVRGDSAAYFCASSPGSGRAYEQYFGPGTRLTVT.